This T cell receptor beta chain was sequenced during a study of blood T cell repertoires in COVID-19. TCRdb's table, derived via immunoSEQ multiplex PCR, lists solely in-frame clones and lacks some. The table includes about 280,000 clones, roughly nine tenths detected once. Before being deemed recovered, Cohort 3 donors had two negative PCRs, clearance, or symptom resolution. Comments on this clone: Other DNA sequences in this specimen translate into the identical CDR3.

Deletions cut 6 bases from V and 0 bases from J, with 4 bases between. CDR1 is MNHEY and CDR2 is SMNVEV in the germline V gene (reference sequence). The CDR3 totals 12 residues. The specimen sequenced was PBMCs or T cells enriched from blood (not recorded which). The rearrangement joins TRBV27 to TRBJ2-3; D gene uncertain. The clonotype originates from a woman aged 60-75 years who had recovered from COVID-19. CDR3 in amino acids: CASSFSTDTQYF. DNA of the CDR3: TGTGCCAGCAGCTTTAGCACAGATACGCAGTATTTT.